A single sample gave rise to the 24 T cell receptor beta chains below, sequenced in a study of STAT5B mutations in CD4+ large granular lymphocyte leukemia. Clones were read by immunoSEQ multiplex PCR, and TCRdb kept only the in-frame ones, dropping some. Counted here are around 31,000 clones, less than 80% occurring once; the ten biggest clones make up 1.1%. Sequenced material: CD4+ T cells from blood buffy coats. These receptors were collected from a human donor in good health.

J is TRBJ1-2 and V is TRBV5-1; no clear D gene. Germline values: CDR1 SGHRS, CDR2 YFSETQ. The CDR3 consists of 14 residues. V lost 4 bases to trimming and J lost 9 bases, with 19 bases between them. The CDR3 here is CASSDPAAAMRYTF. CDR3 bases: TGCGCCAGCAGCGATCCGGCGGCCGCAATGCGCTACACCTTC.

The genes are TRBV5-4 and TRBJ2-2; no firm D call. V was clipped by 4 bases and J by 6 bases, with 10 bases between them. The CDR3 loop spans 13 amino acids. The V gene's germline CDR1 is SGHNT and CDR2 YYREEE (reference sequence). In DNA form, the CDR3 reads TGTGCCAGCAGCCCCGACTCCGCCGGGGAGCTGTTTTTT. Translation gives CASSPDSAGELFF. Full variable domain (rest looked up from reference TRBV5-4 and TRBJ2-2): ETGVTQSPTHLIKTRGQQVTLRCSSQSGHNTVSWYQQALGQGPQFIFQYYREEENGRGNFPPRFSGLQFPNYSSELNVNALELDDSALYLCASSPDSAGELFFGEGSRLTVL.

J is TRBJ2-1 and V is TRBV11-2; 12 bases fit TRBD2. Unmatched junction bases numbered 1, after V lost 4 bases and J lost 0 bases. This CDR3 comprises 16 residues. Germline CDR1 reads SGHAT; CDR2 reads FQNNGV. CDR3: CASSSTSGGSYNEQFF. Here the CDR3 DNA reads TGTGCCAGCAGCTCGACTAGCGGGGGCTCCTACAATGAGCAGTTCTTC.

The CDR3 loop is CASSDSAGGVYNEQFF. The CDR3 DNA reads as TGTGCCAGCAGTGACTCGGCCGGGGGGGTGTACAATGAGCAGTTCTTC. The chain has TRBV6-4 and TRBJ2-1; 8 nucleotides agree with TRBD2. The CDR3 has 16 amino acids. V dropped 0 bases and J dropped 4; count of bases not matched to a gene: 5. Germline CDR1 MRHNA, CDR2 SNTAGT.

V usage is TRBV10-1 and J usage is TRBJ2-5, with 9 bases identical to TRBD1. Germline values: CDR1 WNHNN, CDR2 SYGVQD (reference sequence). The CDR3 has 15 residues. V shed 3 bases, J shed 7 bases, and the junction held 9 bases outside the gene matches. The chain's CDR3 is CASSDRQGEIGTQYF. CDR3 nucleotide sequence: TGCGCCAGCAGTGACCGACAGGGGGAAATTGGGACCCAGTACTTC.

The V call is TRBV28, the J call TRBJ1-2; D is possibly TRBD1 (5 bases). From germline, CDR1 is MDHEN and CDR2 SYDVKM. V gave up 7 bases and J gave up 9 bases, with 15 bases separating them. This CDR3 contains 12 residues. CDR3 sequence reads: CASKIREGSYTF. CDR3 nucleotides: TGTGCCAGCAAGATCAGGGAGGGCAGCTACACCTTC.

The chain combines TRBV7-2 with TRBJ2-1; no definite D call. Trimming pared 2 bases from V and 6 bases from J, leaving 5 bases between. Germline V CDR1 and CDR2: SGHTA, FQGNSA. This CDR3 has 12 amino acids. In DNA form, the CDR3 reads TGTGCCAGCAGCTTATCCGGCAATGAGCAGTTCTTC. Amino acid sequence: CASSLSGNEQFF.

This chain links TRBV7-2 with TRBJ2-1, with D possibly being TRBD1 or TRBD2 (5 bases each). The CDR3 spans 12 residues. The V end was cut by 5 bases, the J end by 16 bases, with 18 bases between. Germline lookup yields CDR1 SGHTA and CDR2 FQGNSA. CDR3 nucleotides: TGTGCCAGCAGCCTGGACCGGGACCAAGATTTCTTC. It is translated as CASSLDRDQDFF.

This clone was detected a few times. This rearrangement joins TRBV19 to TRBJ1-2; possible D gene TRBD1, 6 bases. The germline V gene has CDR1 LNHDA and CDR2 SQIVND (reference sequence). The V end lost 3 bases, the J end lost 8 bases, and 13 bases lay between the germline ends. The CDR3 has 13 residues. The CDR3 sequence: CASSIAGEHGYTF. CDR3 in DNA: TGTGCCAGTAGTATTGCAGGGGAGCACGGCTACACCTTC.

The chain has TRBV5-1 and TRBJ1-5, with 7 bases identical to TRBD1. Germline lookup yields CDR1 SGHRS and CDR2 YFSETQ. This CDR3 has 15 amino acids. V was clipped by 4 bases and J by 0 bases; unmatched bases: 4. CDR3 sequence (DNA): TGCGCCAGCAGCCCCGGGACAGTTAGCAATCAGCCCCAGCATTTT. Translating gives CASSPGTVSNQPQHF. The variable domain in full, completed from reference TRBV5-1 and TRBJ1-5, reads KAGVTQTPRYLIKTRGQQVTLSCSPISGHRSVSWYQQTPGQGLQFLFEYFSETQRNKGNFPGRFSGRQFSNSRSEMNVSTLELGDSALYLCASSPGTVSNQPQHFGDGTRLSIL.

The V call is TRBV7-2, the J call TRBJ2-6, with D unclear. The V end was cut by 5 bases, the J end by 2 bases, with 16 bases between. The CDR3 contains 17 residues. Germline V gene sequence: CDR1 SGHTA, CDR2 FQGNSA. The chain's CDR3 is CASSPSPLRTGANVLTF. CDR3 coding DNA: TGTGCCAGCAGCCCATCCCCGCTCCGAACTGGGGCCAACGTCCTGACTTTC.

This chain uses TRBV7-9 with TRBJ1-3, with D perhaps TRBD1 (6 bases). The CDR3 consists of 15 residues. The germline gives CDR1 SEHNR, CDR2 FQNEAQ (reference sequence). Trimming left V 2 bases short and J 9 bases short, with 17 bases between. CDR3 nucleotides: TGTGCCAGCAGCTTACTAGGTACAGGGCTAGTCACCATATATTTT. It yields the protein CASSLLGTGLVTIYF.

V is TRBV7-2 and J is TRBJ2-5; no clear D. This CDR3 is built from 15 residues. Germline CDR1 reads SGHTA; CDR2 reads FQGNSA. V was cut by 5 bases and J by 7 bases, with 20 bases left in between. The CDR3 sequence: CASSPAGSRRRTQYF. As DNA, the CDR3 is TGTGCCAGCAGCCCCGCTGGGTCGAGGCGTAGGACCCAGTACTTC.

This clone has only a few counts. The rearrangement joins TRBV19 to TRBJ1-5; D gene ambiguous. Germline values: CDR1 LNHDA, CDR2 SQIVND (reference sequence). The CDR3 sequence is 14 residues long. The V gene lost 3 bases and the J gene lost 7 bases, with 13 bases spanning the gap. CDR3 sequence (DNA): TGTGCCAGTAGTATTCCAGAGGGCCGACAGCCCCAGCATTTT. This gives the protein CASSIPEGRQPQHF.

The rearrangement joins TRBV2 to TRBJ2-3, with 12 bases identical to TRBD2. Germline CDR1 SNHLY, CDR2 FYNNEI. With V trimmed by 6 bases and J by 6 bases, 7 bases remained unmatched. This CDR3 is 15 amino acids long. The CDR3 DNA reads TGTGCCAGCAGCCAACTAGCGGGGGGTGGGGATACGCAGTATTTT. It translates to CASSQLAGGGDTQYF.

The genes are TRBV14 and TRBJ2-3; 8 bases align to TRBD1. The germline CDR1 and CDR2 sequences are SGHDN and FVKESK. V lost 6 bases to trimming and J lost 4 bases; unmatched junction nucleotides: 3. The CDR3 spans 13 residues. For the CDR3, the DNA is TGTGCCAGCAGGCAACAGGGGGCAGATACGCAGTATTTT. This gives the protein CASRQQGADTQYF.

This chain uses TRBV2 with TRBJ2-1; maybe TRBD1 (6 bases). The germline V gene has CDR1 SNHLY and CDR2 FYNNEI. V was cut by 1 base and J by 0 bases, with 10 bases left in between. The CDR3 totals 16 residues. The CDR3 here is CASSEEQGSSYNEQFF. DNA of the CDR3: TGTGCCAGCAGTGAAGAGCAGGGGAGCTCCTACAATGAGCAGTTCTTC.

This rearrangement joins TRBV6-1 to TRBJ1-1, with TRBD1 matching over 7 bases. The V and J ends lost 2 bases and 5 bases, in that order; junction bases with no gene match: 11. The CDR3 extends over 16 amino acids. CDR1 and CDR2 (germline): MNHNS, SASEGT. The CDR3 nucleotides are TGTGCCAGCAGTGAAATACCGGCAGGGGGGCGAACTGAAGCTTTCTTT. Translation gives CASSEIPAGGRTEAFF.

This clone was seen a handful of times. V gene TRBV5-5 combines with J gene TRBJ2-7, with 10 bases identical to TRBD1. Germline lookup yields CDR1 SGHKS and CDR2 YYEKEE (reference sequence). The CDR3 sequence is 15 residues long. V lost 5 bases to trimming and J lost 7 bases; unmatched junction nucleotides: 12. This CDR3 is CASSPRGQGLWEQYF. DNA for the CDR3: TGTGCCAGCAGTCCGCGGGGACAGGGGTTATGGGAGCAGTACTTC.

The chain has TRBV27 and TRBJ1-2; 11 nucleotides align to TRBD1. Germline V gives CDR1 MNHEY, CDR2 SMNVEV (reference sequence). V lost 5 bases and J lost 0; bases outside the gene matches: 11. The CDR3 extends over 18 amino acids. The CDR3 loop reads CASSRAGTGGATNYGYTF. The CDR3 bases are TGTGCCAGCAGTCGCGCCGGGACAGGGGGTGCCACTAACTATGGCTACACCTTC.

The chain uses TRBV5-1 and TRBJ2-5; TRBD1 is a possible D gene (6 bases). The CDR3 is made up of 15 amino acids. Germline V gene sequence: CDR1 SGHRS, CDR2 YFSETQ. The V and J ends lost 0 bases and 5 bases respectively, with 14 bases between them. The CDR3 region is CASSLVGSQGETQYF. CDR3 sequence (DNA): TGCGCCAGCAGCTTGGTAGGATCGCAGGGGGAGACCCAGTACTTC.

The rearrangement uses TRBV7-3 and TRBJ2-5; no clear D gene. Trimming removed 1 base from V and 0 bases from J, with 3 bases in between. CDR3 length: 13 residues. CDR1 and CDR2 (germline): SGHTA, FQGTGA. CDR3 protein: CASSLIHQETQYF. For the CDR3, the DNA is TGTGCCAGCAGCTTAATCCACCAAGAGACCCAGTACTTC.

V and J are TRBV28 and TRBJ1-5; D is perhaps TRBD1 (5 bases). The CDR3 is made up of 15 amino acids. V was cut by 6 bases and J by 7 bases, with 19 bases left in between. Germline values: CDR1 MDHEN, CDR2 SYDVKM. CDR3 protein: CASRVAGRVNQPQHF. The CDR3, as DNA: TGTGCCAGCAGGGTCGCAGGGAGGGTTAACCAGCCCCAGCATTTT.

This chain connects TRBV28 to TRBJ1-5; perhaps TRBD1 as D (6 bases). Germline values: CDR1 MDHEN, CDR2 SYDVKM. The CDR3 runs to 12 residues. V gave up 7 bases and J gave up 4 bases, with 8 bases separating them. The CDR3 region is CASKGVNQPQHF. CDR3 bases: TGTGCCAGCAAGGGGGTTAATCAGCCCCAGCATTTT.